This T cell receptor (beta chain) was sequenced for a study of neurological immune-mediated disorders. This clonotype showed up many times. Since a much larger clone is just one base distant, this may be a read error. Each TCR transcript was tagged with a 10-nucleotide random UMI during 5'RACE. TCRdb reprocessed the 5' RACE reads via MiXCR and lists one record per CDR3 protein. The data hold more than 50,000 distinct CDR3 sequences, with 4% to 6% observed a single time. Unsorted libraries were derived from 2 million PBMCs stored at -80 C. Germline CDR1 reads SGDLS; CDR2 reads YYNGEE. Trimming pared 1 base from V and 6 bases from J, leaving 11 bases between. This CDR3 spans 13 amino acids.

The receptor was isolated from a woman between 25 and 40 years old with multiple sclerosis. This chain joins TRBV9 and TRBJ2-7, with D maybe TRBD1 (6 bases). The sequenced material came from PBMCs. In nucleotides, the CDR3 is TGTGCCAGCAGCGTAAAATCAGGGGTCGAGCAGTACTTC. This sequence encodes CASSVKSGVEQYF. The variable domain in full, with the rest retrieved from reference TRBV9 and TRBJ2-7, is DSGVTQTPKHLITATGQRVTLRCSPRSGDLSVYWYQQSLDQGLQFLIQYYNGEERAKGNILERFSAQQFPDLHSELNLSSLELGDSALYFCASSVKSGVEQYFGPGTRLTVT.